This T cell receptor (beta chain) was identified during a study of CD8 T cells in ankylosing spondylitis. Study-wide results and limits: As for the disease-linked clones, they showed a CD8+ phenotype and occurred at relatively low frequencies in peripheral blood. Disease-associated clones were reportedly significantly overrepresented in matched ankylosing spondylitis synovial fluid. A TCR beta motif of 8 or 9 highly homologous variants appeared characteristic of ankylosing spondylitis blood.

Libraries of TCR beta came from quantitative 5'-RACE with molecular barcodes. TCRdb re-analysed the 5' RACE reads in MiXCR, keeping a single row per CDR3 protein. The sample contains 250,000 to 350,000 distinct CDR3 sequences, 20% to 25% of which appear only once. The ends were cut back, 3 bases at V and 0 bases at J, with 11 bases in the middle. This CDR3 comprises 15 residues. CDR1 is MNHNS, CDR2 SASEGT, per germline. Details on this clonotype: The antigen remains undetermined.

The clonotype comes from a female donor with ankylosing spondylitis or in good health (not recorded which). What was sequenced was blood, either unsorted or a sorted T cell fraction (not recorded which). The chain joins TRBV6-1 to TRBJ1-2; possible D gene TRBD1, 5 bases. CDR3 DNA: TGTGCCAGCAGTGACGAGGGGTCTCCTAACTATGGCTACACCTTC. Translation gives CASSDEGSPNYGYTF.